The 17 T cell receptor beta chains below all came from one sample that was sequenced in a study of STAT5B mutations in CD4+ large granular lymphocyte leukemia. Produced via immunoSEQ multiplex PCR; TCRdb's table is partial and in-frame only. The sample lists about 40,000 clones; 70% to 85% were seen once. Specimen: CD4+ T cells from blood buffy coats. Receptors originate from a human donor in good health.

J is TRBJ2-7 and V is TRBV10-3; D is unclear. The CDR3 contains 15 residues. The germline gives CDR1 ENHRY, CDR2 SYGVKD. V dropped 6 bases and J dropped 3 bases, with 18 bases sitting between them. The CDR3, as DNA: TGTGCCATCAGCCTATCGAGTATCGAACGCTACGAGCAGTACTTC. It codes for CAISLSSIERYEQYF.

The chain links TRBV7-9 to TRBJ2-2, with unresolved D. The CDR3 extends over 14 amino acids. Trimming removed 0 bases from V and 6 bases from J, with 8 bases in between. Germline V gene lookup returns CDR1 SEHNR and CDR2 FQNEAQ (reference sequence). This CDR3 reads CASSLALEAGELFF. The CDR3, as DNA: TGTGCCAGCAGCTTAGCCCTCGAGGCCGGGGAGCTGTTTTTT.

The V gene is TRBV7-8, the J gene TRBJ1-2; D might be TRBD1 (5 bases). This CDR3 contains 15 residues. With 3 bases removed from V and 2 bases from J, the gap between germline ends came to 13 bases. Germline V gene lookup returns CDR1 SGHVS and CDR2 FQNEAQ. CDR3 sequence (DNA): TGTGCCAGCAGCTTGGGCAGGGTGGACAACTATGGCTACACCTTC. This translates into CASSLGRVDNYGYTF.

This clone occurred once. The CDR3: CASSGSGAGEKLFF. CDR3 bases: TGCGCCAGCAGCGGCTCGGGGGCGGGTGAAAAACTGTTTTTT. The chain joins TRBV5-1 to TRBJ1-4; D may be TRBD1 (6 bases). The CDR3 loop spans 14 amino acids. The V end was cut by 4 bases, the J end by 7 bases, with 14 bases between. The V gene's germline CDR1 is SGHRS and CDR2 YFSETQ.

The rearrangement links TRBV6-5 to TRBJ1-5; the D gene is possibly TRBD1 (5 bases). This CDR3 has 15 amino acids. The V end was cut by 0 bases, the J end by 4 bases, with 10 bases between. CDR1 and CDR2 (germline): MNHEY, SVGAGI. The CDR3 spells CASSYSGGGNQPQHF. CDR3 nucleotide sequence: TGTGCCAGCAGTTACTCGGGGGGAGGAAATCAGCCCCAGCATTTT.

V gene TRBV30 combines with J gene TRBJ1-3; 9 bases align to TRBD1. V was pared by 0 bases and J by 3 bases, with 6 bases of the junction left unmatched. The germline CDR1 and CDR2 sequences are GTSNPN and SVGIG (reference sequence). CDR3 size: 16 residues. DNA of the CDR3: TGTGCCTGGAGTGTACCCGGGACAGGGTATGGAAACACCATATATTTT. It translates to CAWSVPGTGYGNTIYF.

The chain uses TRBV6-6 and TRBJ1-1; unclear D gene. V shed 8 bases and J shed 1 base, with 8 bases lying between them. This CDR3 has 12 amino acids. Germline CDR1 is MNHNY and CDR2 is SVGAGI (reference sequence). The CDR3 region has the DNA TGTGCCAGCGGATTCGCGAACACTGAAGCTTTCTTT. As protein: CASGFANTEAFF.

This chain uses TRBV6-1 with TRBJ2-1; maybe TRBD2 (6 bases). There are 14 residues in the CDR3. From germline, CDR1 is MNHNS and CDR2 SASEGT. V gave up 1 base and J gave up 8 bases, with 12 bases separating them. The CDR3 here is CASSEGGRDYEQFF. The CDR3 nucleotides read TGTGCCAGCAGTGAAGGGGGCAGGGACTATGAGCAGTTCTTC.

The chain joins TRBV7-8 to TRBJ1-6; 7 bases match TRBD1. The trim removed 4 bases at V and 0 bases at J, leaving 9 bases unmatched. Per germline, CDR1 SGHVS and CDR2 FQNEAQ. This CDR3 contains 18 residues. This CDR3 reads CASSWDSSHSSYNSPLHF. In DNA, the CDR3 is TGTGCCAGCAGCTGGGACAGTTCTCATAGCTCCTATAATTCACCCCTCCACTTT.

The chain recombines TRBV6-1 with TRBJ1-3; D remains ambiguous. The CDR3 is 15 amino acids. The germline gives CDR1 MNHNS, CDR2 SASEGT. Trimming stripped 2 bases from V and 0 bases from J, with 8 bases between. This CDR3 reads CASSEFGDSGNTIYF. DNA of the CDR3: TGTGCCAGCAGTGAATTTGGGGACTCTGGAAACACCATATATTTT.

The chain employs TRBV27 and TRBJ2-1, with 9 bases that match TRBD2. V shed 2 bases and J 8 bases; nucleotides not matched to a gene: 10. The CDR3 has 16 amino acids. Germline V gene data show CDR1 as MNHEY and CDR2 as SMNVEV (reference sequence). The CDR3 sequence is CASSLTGTSIAYEQFF. DNA for the CDR3: TGTGCCAGCAGTTTAACCGGGACTAGCATCGCTTATGAGCAGTTCTTC.

V is TRBV18 and J is TRBJ2-1, with D tentatively TRBD1 or TRBD2 (5 bases each). V lost 4 bases to trimming and J lost 6 bases, with 10 bases between them. The length of the CDR3 is 13 residues. The germline V gene encodes CDR1 KGHSH and CDR2 LQKENI. CDR3 amino acids: CASSRGGGNEQFF. CDR3 bases: TGTGCCAGCTCACGGGGTGGGGGCAATGAGCAGTTCTTC.

The V gene is TRBV28, the J gene TRBJ2-7; TRBD2 matches 15 bases. Germline CDR1 and CDR2: MDHEN and SYDVKM. The CDR3 totals 19 residues. The V segment lost 4 bases and the J segment 4 bases; nucleotides outside the gene matches: 14. This chain's CDR3 is CASSSAGLAGGAHQYEQYF. CDR3 coding DNA: TGTGCCAGCAGTTCCGCGGGACTAGCGGGGGGTGCCCACCAGTACGAGCAGTACTTC.

This CDR3 reads CASSQSEGGLNQPQHF. In DNA form, the CDR3 reads TGTGCCAGCAGCCAATCCGAGGGGGGCTTAAATCAGCCCCAGCATTTT. The chain recombines TRBV4-2 with TRBJ1-5; weak D call: TRBD1 (6 bases). The CDR3 spans 16 residues. Trimming cost V 2 bases and J 4 bases, with 15 bases left between them. Germline-derived CDR1 and CDR2 are LGHNA and YNFKEQ.

The chain combines TRBV7-2 with TRBJ2-7, with TRBD1 as a possible D gene (6 bases). Trimming pared 4 bases from V and 2 bases from J, leaving 15 bases between. Looked up from germline, CDR1 is SGHTA and CDR2 is FQGNSA. CDR3 length equals 15 residues. Here the CDR3 reads CASSYTGQRTYEQYF. DNA of the CDR3: TGTGCCAGCAGCTACACGGGACAAAGAACCTACGAGCAGTACTTC.

The genes are TRBV5-1 and TRBJ2-2; possible D gene TRBD2, 5 bases. The length of the CDR3 is 15 residues. Germline assignment: CDR1 SGHRS and CDR2 YFSETQ. With 4 bases removed from V and 2 bases from J, the gap between germline ends came to 12 bases. As DNA, the CDR3 is TGCGCCAGCAGCCCCCGGGAACATAACACCGGGGAGCTGTTTTTT. This translates into CASSPREHNTGELFF.

V usage is TRBV19 and J usage is TRBJ1-5; TRBD1 agrees at 7 bases. The CDR3 totals 15 residues. Germline values: CDR1 LNHDA, CDR2 SQIVND (reference sequence). With V trimmed by 6 bases and J by 6 bases, 11 bases remained unmatched. CDR3 sequence: CASSLGRGQGQPQHF. As DNA, the CDR3 is TGTGCCAGTAGCCTTGGGAGGGGGCAAGGTCAGCCCCAGCATTTT.